These 9 T cell receptor beta chains originate from one sample sequenced in a study of shared clonotypes between healthy human individuals. Generated by immunoSEQ multiplex PCR, the TCRdb table keeps only in-frame clones and is missing some. The sample has about 2.1 million clones; 90% to 95% are singletons. Naive CD8 isolation took CD45RO-negative cells positively selected for CCR7 and excluded terminally differentiated effector memory CD45RA+ cells. The specimen sequenced was naive CD8+ T cells from PBMCs. The receptors stem from a man aged 18 to 29 in good health. Some clones in this sample may be carry-over from other donors' samples.

The genes are TRBV2 and TRBJ2-3; 8 nucleotides agree with TRBD2. CDR3 length: 16 amino acids. Germline V gene lookup returns CDR1 SNHLY and CDR2 FYNNEI. Unmatched junction bases numbered 11, after V lost 4 bases and J lost 5 bases. The CDR3 loop reads CASSGEPGLERDTQYF. CDR3 nucleotide sequence: TGTGCCAGCAGTGGGGAACCGGGACTAGAGAGAGATACGCAGTATTTT.

The chain couples TRBV7-9 to TRBJ2-1, with 15 bases that match TRBD2. CDR3 length: 15 residues. Trimming removed 5 bases from V and 8 bases from J; junction bases left unmatched: 4. CDR1 and CDR2 from the germline V gene are SEHNR and FQNEAQ (reference sequence). CDR3 loop: CASSQGLAGGHEQFF. The DNA for the CDR3 is TGTGCCAGCAGCCAGGGACTAGCGGGAGGACATGAGCAGTTCTTC.

This chain uses TRBV27 with TRBJ2-4, with 9 positions matching TRBD2. The ends lost 6 bases at V and 4 bases at J; junction bases unmatched: 10. The CDR3 is 16 amino acids. CDR1 is MNHEY and CDR2 is SMNVEV in the germline V gene (reference sequence). Written as DNA, the CDR3 is TGTGCCAGCAGCATCGGGCTAGCGGGACTTAAAAACATTCAGTACTTC. Amino acid sequence: CASSIGLAGLKNIQYF.

CDR3 sequence: CASSERAEGEAGYTF. As DNA, the CDR3 is TGTGCCAGCAGTGAGCGGGCCGAGGGCGAGGCGGGCTACACCTTC. The chain recombines TRBV28 with TRBJ1-2; D is uncertain. The CDR3 extends over 15 amino acids. Deletions cut 5 bases from V and 8 bases from J, with 21 bases between. The germline V gene encodes CDR1 MDHEN and CDR2 SYDVKM.

This rearrangement joins TRBV29-1 to TRBJ1-2; D is ambiguous. Germline CDR1 and CDR2: SQVTM and ANQGSEA. Trimming shortened V by 6 bases and J by 3 bases, and 11 bases separated the two germline ends. The CDR3 runs 12 residues. The CDR3 DNA sequence: TGCAGCGTCCCCCGGGGTTACTATGGCTACACCTTC. It translates to CSVPRGYYGYTF.

The chain carries TRBV5-6 and TRBJ2-1; no firm D call. The germline V gene encodes CDR1 SGHDT and CDR2 YYEEEE. Deletions cut 1 base from V and 3 bases from J, with 5 bases between. This CDR3 has 13 amino acids. CDR3 sequence reads: CASSLNSYNEQFF. CDR3 nucleotide sequence: TGTGCCAGCAGCTTGAACAGCTACAATGAGCAGTTCTTC.

The chain joins TRBV9 to TRBJ2-3; 7 nucleotides agree with TRBD2. The CDR3 loop spans 20 amino acids. Germline V gene data show CDR1 as SGDLS and CDR2 as YYNGEE. J was trimmed by 1 base and V by 0 bases; bases with no gene match: 17. The CDR3 loop is CASSVGGAGAGVGGTDTQYF. DNA for the CDR3: TGTGCCAGCAGCGTAGGAGGGGCGGGAGCCGGCGTAGGGGGCACAGATACGCAGTATTTT.

This rearrangement joins TRBV29-1 to TRBJ2-5; 14 bases fit TRBD2. The J segment lost 2 bases and the V segment lost 3 bases, leaving 5 bases of the junction unmatched. Per the germline V gene, CDR1 is SQVTM and CDR2 is ANQGSEA. The CDR3 covers 16 residues. The CDR3 here is CSVEGLAGVGQETQYF. CDR3 DNA: TGCAGCGTTGAGGGACTAGCGGGAGTGGGGCAAGAGACCCAGTACTTC.

The chain's CDR3 is CASSLDSRVVLSGYTF. CDR3 sequence (DNA): TGTGCCAGCAGCTTAGATTCGAGGGTTGTATTGAGTGGCTACACCTTC. The chain joins TRBV11-2 to TRBJ1-2; D unresolved. The CDR3 is 16 residues long. Deletions cut 0 bases from V and 7 bases from J, with 18 bases between. Germline loops: CDR1 SGHAT, CDR2 FQNNGV.